The clone carrying this TCR beta chain showed up just once. Its antigen is not known. This CDR3 is built from 12 residues. The V gene's germline CDR1 is DFQATT and CDR2 SNEGSKA (reference sequence). Trimming took 3 bases from V and 5 from J, leaving 7 bases between them. The data stem from a study of regulatory T cells in long-lasting Graves disease. Study-level background: Those with persistent Graves' disease had received antithyroid drugs for over 5 years with positive TSH receptor antibodies.

CDR3 regions were amplified by Arm-PCR using iRepertoire HTBI primers to build TCR beta libraries. TCRdb reanalysed the multiplex PCR reads using MiXCR and keeps one entry per CDR3 protein. In the table there are over 350,000 distinct CDR3 sequences, around 20% of which are singletons. The time point is: persistent/refractory GD, antithyroid drugs over 5 years with positive TRAb. PBMC-extracted RNA yielded the TCR library. Each of the patients was recruited from an endocrinology department situated in Xi'an, China. Findings of the study overall: Persistent disease was associated with favored TRBV28 usage and with favored use of TRBJ1-2 and TRBJ2-5.

Sequencing was performed on peripheral blood mononuclear cells (PBMCs), taken when the disease was refractory, from a patient treated with antithyroid drugs. This chain connects TRBV20-1 to TRBJ2-2; no clear D gene. The receptor was derived from a female donor with Graves disease. The chain's CDR3 is CSARAPTGELFF. The CDR3 DNA sequence: TGCAGTGCTAGGGCTCCAACCGGGGAGCTGTTTTTT.